A selection of T cell receptor beta chains follows, all from one sample in a study of shared clonotypes between healthy human individuals. Sequenced by immunoSEQ multiplex PCR; TCRdb stores in-frame clones only, minus some. Found here are around 2.5 million clones, roughly 93% of them singletons; the top ten hold approximately 0.35%. Sequenced material: naive CD4+ T cells from PBMCs. Receptor source: a man aged 18 to 30 in good health. Some clones in this sample may be carry-over from other donors' samples. CDR3s include the opening cysteine and the closing phenylalanine or tryptophan. D genes are given only for firm matches. Clone size, where shown, is once, few, many, or a class for clones that have expanded.

>-|TRBD1|TRBJ2-1|TRBV4-3
TGCGCCAGCAGCCAAGATCAGGACAGGGGGCAAATCTTC
CASSQDQDRGQIF
>-|-|TRBJ1-2|TRBV29-1
TGCAGCGTTGGGTCGACCTGGGGCTACACCTTC
CSVGSTWGYTF
>-|TRBD1|TRBJ1-1|TRBV5-6
TGTGCCAGCAGCGTGGGGGACAGGAACACTGAAGCTTTCTTT
CASSVGDRNTEAFF
>-|-|TRBJ1-1|TRBV12-5
TGTGCTAGTGGTTTGGGCACACGAAACACTGAAGCTTTCTTT
CASGLGTRNTEAFF
>-|-|TRBJ2-1|TRBV9
TGTGCCAGCAGCCCCCTAGCAGGCCTCGACAATGAGCAGTTCTTC
CASSPLAGLDNEQFF
>once|-|TRBJ1-5|TRBV11-2
TGTGCCAGCAGCTTAGGGGGTTGGGGCAATCAGCCCCAGCATTTT
CASSLGGWGNQPQHF
>-|TRBD1|TRBJ2-2|TRBV2
TGTGCCAGCAGCGAACAGGGGGCGAACACCGGGGAGCTGTTTTTT
CASSEQGANTGELFF
>-|TRBD2|TRBJ2-1|TRBV7-9
TGTGCCAGCAGCACGACTAGCGGGAGATCCGTTGGGACCTACAATGAGCAGTTCTTC
CASSTTSGRSVGTYNEQFF
>-|-|TRBJ2-2|TRBV29-1
TGCAGCGTTGGAGGGGCACTGAACACCGGGGAGCTGTTTTTT
CSVGGALNTGELFF
>-|TRBD2|TRBJ2-1|TRBV11-3
TGTGCCAGCAGCCCCGGAGCGGGAAGGTACAATGAGCAGTTCTTC
CASSPGAGRYNEQFF
>-|-|TRBJ2-2|TRBV6-6
TGTGCCAGCAGTCGGGGACCTAACACCGGGGAGCTGTTTTTT
CASSRGPNTGELFF
>-|TRBD2|TRBJ2-3|TRBV28
TGTGCCAGCAGTTTCGGTGGGGCTAGCGGGAGAGATACGCAGTATTTT
CASSFGGASGRDTQYF
>-|-|TRBJ1-2|TRBV7-2
TGTGCCAGCAGCTTACAGTCTAACTATGGCTACACCTTC
CASSLQSNYGYTF
>-|-|TRBJ2-7|TRBV6-5
TGTGCCAGCAGCACCGACTACGAGCAGTACTTC
CASSTDYEQYF
>-|-|TRBJ1-4|TRBV29-1
TGCAGCGGTCACGGAGCAACTAATGAAAAACTGTTTTTT
CSGHGATNEKLFF
>-|TRBD2|TRBJ2-2|TRBV6-6
TGTGCCAGCACCCGACTAGCGGACAAAAACACCGGGGAGCTGTTTTTT
CASTRLADKNTGELFF
>-|-|TRBJ1-1|TRBV5-1
TGCGCCAGCACCCAACAGGGTGGGGACACTGAAGCTTTCTTT
CASTQQGGDTEAFF
>-|-|TRBJ1-5|TRBV5-1
TGCGCCAGCAGTACGGACAGCAATCAGCCCCAGCATTTT
CASSTDSNQPQHF
>-|-|TRBJ2-7|TRBV14
TGTGCCAGCAGCCAAGCAGCGGACGGCCGATTCTACGAGCAGTACTTC
CASSQAADGRFYEQYF
>-|-|TRBJ1-5|TRBV6-5
TGTGCCAGCAGGACCATGCTTAACAATCAGCCCCAGCATTTT
CASRTMLNNQPQHF
>-|-|TRBJ2-7|TRBV10-1
TGCGCCAGCAGTGAGGGTTTACTCGGGGAGCAGTACTTC
CASSEGLLGEQYF
>-|TRBD1|TRBJ2-1|TRBV7-3
TGTGCCAGCAGCTTAATCGGGTCCAGGGGGACCTACAATGAGCAGTTCTTC
CASSLIGSRGTYNEQFF
>-|TRBD1|TRBJ1-2|TRBV18
TGTGCCAGCTCACCTAGCAGGGGGCCCTATGGCTACACCTTC
CASSPSRGPYGYTF